The 12 T cell receptor beta chains below come from one sample, sequenced in a study of blood T cell repertoires in COVID-19. TCRdb keeps only in-frame clones here, not all; method: immunoSEQ multiplex PCR. The top ten hold 4% to 5% of the sample, which has 110,000 to 150,000 clones, about 81% seen once. The sequenced sample was peripheral blood. The receptors here all came from a woman aged 80 or over with acute or convalescent COVID-19.

This sequence joins TRBV6-5 and TRBJ2-1, with D tentatively TRBD1 (5 bases). Germline V gene data show CDR1 as MNHEY and CDR2 as SVGAGI. The V end was cut by 4 bases, the J end by 4 bases, with 8 bases between. This CDR3 is built from 13 residues. CDR3 region: CASSFDRYNEQFF. CDR3 DNA sequence: TGTGCCAGCAGTTTCGACAGATACAATGAGCAGTTCTTC.

Only one count was recorded for this clone. This chain joins TRBV11-3 and TRBJ1-1, with D perhaps matching TRBD1 (5 bases). Germline V lookup: CDR1 SGHNT, CDR2 YENEEA. CDR3 size: 16 residues. V was trimmed by 0 bases and J by 5 bases, leaving 16 bases between them. The CDR3 DNA follows: TGTGCCAGCAGCTTAGATTCTGGCAGGGAGGGGACTGAAGCTTTCTTT. Its translation is CASSLDSGREGTEAFF.

The V gene is TRBV4-1, the J gene TRBJ2-1; 10 positions match TRBD2. Germline-derived CDR1 and CDR2 are MGHRA and YSYEKL. CDR3 length: 16 residues. Trimming took 6 bases from V and 0 from J; bases not matched to a gene: 5. Written as DNA, the CDR3 is TGCGCCAGCAGTAGACTAGCGGGTCCCTCCTACAATGAGCAGTTCTTC. Residues: CASSRLAGPSYNEQFF.

The chain carries TRBV28 and TRBJ2-5; TRBD2 matches at 7 bases. Germline V lookup: CDR1 MDHEN, CDR2 SYDVKM. V trimming: 1 base; J trimming: 4 bases; junction bases outside the gene matches: 6. CDR3 size: 15 residues. The CDR3 is CASSLSGEGGETQYF. The CDR3 DNA reads TGTGCCAGCAGTTTATCCGGGGAGGGTGGAGAGACCCAGTACTTC. Full variable domain (outside the CDR3, taken from reference TRBV28 and TRBJ2-5): DVKVTQSSRYLVKRTGEKVFLECVQDMDHENMFWYRQDPGLGLRLIYFSYDVKMKEKGDIPEGYSVSREKKERFSLILESASTNQTSMYLCASSLSGEGGETQYFGPGTRLLVL.

This clone was observed a single time. This chain uses TRBV11-2 with TRBJ1-1; no clear D gene. Germline V gene sequence: CDR1 SGHAT, CDR2 FQNNGV. The CDR3 runs to 13 residues. Trimming left V 2 bases short and J 0 bases short, with 4 bases between. The CDR3 nucleotides read TGTGCCAGCAGCTTATTCATGAACACTGAAGCTTTCTTT. It codes for CASSLFMNTEAFF.

The rearrangement uses TRBV13 and TRBJ2-5, with a tentative D call TRBD1 (6 bases). This CDR3 region has 14 residues. V was trimmed by 3 bases and J by 1 base, leaving 9 bases between them. Germline V lookup: CDR1 PRHDT, CDR2 FYEKMQ (reference sequence). This chain's CDR3 is CASSFLGGQETQYF. CDR3 DNA: TGTGCCAGCAGCTTCCTAGGGGGCCAAGAGACCCAGTACTTC. The full variable domain, its missing parts supplied by reference TRBV13 and TRBJ2-5, is AAGVIQSPRHLIKEKRETATLKCYPIPRHDTVYWYQQGPGQDPQFLISFYEKMQSDKGSIPDRFSAQQFSDYHSELNMSSLELGDSALYFCASSFLGGQETQYFGPGTRLLVL.

This clone was found once. The chain has TRBV11-2 and TRBJ2-2; 9 nucleotides match TRBD1. The J segment lost 0 bases and the V segment lost 6 bases, leaving 14 bases of the junction unmatched. This CDR3 is 19 amino acids long. The V gene's germline CDR1 is SGHAT and CDR2 FQNNGV. Here the CDR3 DNA reads TGTGCCAGCAGTTTAAGTCCGGGACAGGGCCCCACGAACACCGGGGAGCTGTTTTTT. This sequence encodes CASSLSPGQGPTNTGELFF.

As concerns this clone: Mismatch with germline at one junction end may stem from a read error. The chain uses TRBV7-3 and TRBJ1-1; 9 bases are shared with TRBD1. CDR1 and CDR2 (germline): SGHTA, FQGTGA. CDR3 size: 12 residues. The DNA of the CDR3 is TGTGCCAGCAGCAACGGACAGGGGCGGCTCCTCTTT. The encoded protein is CASSNGQGRLLF.

The chain uses TRBV28 and TRBJ2-6, with a possible D match to TRBD2 (6 bases). The germline V and J ends were trimmed by 0 bases and 0 bases, with 18 bases remaining between them. The CDR3 totals 20 residues. CDR1 is MDHEN, CDR2 SYDVKM, per germline. CDR3 sequence reads: CASSLWHHAEGSSGANVLTF. CDR3 coding DNA: TGTGCCAGCAGTTTATGGCATCACGCGGAGGGAAGCTCTGGGGCCAACGTCCTGACTTTC.

This chain uses TRBV19 with TRBJ1-5; 7 bases align to TRBD1. This CDR3 has 16 residues. V was pared by 1 base and J by 2 bases, with 5 bases of the junction left unmatched. Germline V gene sequence: CDR1 LNHDA, CDR2 SQIVND (reference sequence). CDR3: CASSIGGGTGNQPQHF. The DNA for the CDR3 is TGTGCCAGTAGTATAGGAGGGGGCACAGGCAATCAGCCCCAGCATTTT.

The rearrangement uses TRBV12-3 or TRBV12-4 and TRBJ2-1; possible D gene TRBD1, 6 bases. Trimming shortened V by 5 bases and J by 5 bases, and 10 bases separated the two germline ends. This CDR3 spans 13 amino acids. The CDR3 DNA reads TGTGCCAGCAGTGACTACAGGGACAATGAGCAGTTCTTC. Amino acids: CASSDYRDNEQFF.

The V gene is TRBV5-4, the J gene TRBJ2-7; D remains unclear. The V end lost 1 base, the J end lost 1 base, and 6 bases lay between the germline ends. Germline V gene sequence: CDR1 SGHNT, CDR2 YYREEE (reference sequence). The CDR3 covers 13 residues. The CDR3 region is CASSLTPSYEQYF. The CDR3 region has the DNA TGTGCCAGCAGCTTGACACCTTCCTACGAGCAGTACTTC.